Reported below is one TCR beta chain. Its antigen is as yet unknown. These data come from a study of CD8+CD57+ T cells in acquired aplastic anemia. Study at large: Each DNA sample taken from sorted CD4+ and CD8+ cells came to approximately 3.2 ug on average. Overall study findings and caveats: Patients and controls were not found to differ significantly in CD8+ Simpson's diversity. Patients and controls had in common approximately 28 CD8+ CDR3 sequences.

The CDR3 has 14 residues. V was pared by 5 bases and J by 7 bases, with 8 bases of the junction left unmatched. CDR1 and CDR2 (germline): SEHNR, FQNEAQ (reference sequence). Patients chosen for sequencing had shown CD8+CD57+ cell expansion by flow cytometry. Untreated patients provided the blood samples, with no therapy given before sampling. The template used for profiling TCR beta VDJ and CDR3 was genomic DNA. TCRdb re-derived calls from the reads in MiXCR, one entry per CDR3 protein. This sample has 150,000 to 200,000 distinct CDR3 sequences, with 40% to 50% found just once. The J gene is TRBJ1-1, the V gene TRBV7-9; 9 bases match TRBD1. The TCR comes from a human donor with aplastic anemia. The sequenced sample was sorted CD4+, CD8+, or CD8+CD57+ T cells (not recorded which) from PBMCs. CDR3 DNA sequence: TGTGCCAGCAGCCCCGGGACAGGGATCCATGAAGCTTTCTTT. Translating it yields CASSPGTGIHEAFF.